The source of this T cell receptor beta chain is a study of cytomegalovirus exposure and HLA in healthy donors. CDR1 is SGHVS and CDR2 is FQNEAQ in the germline V gene. J lost 6 bases, V lost 5 bases, and 12 bases had no gene match. The CDR3 has 15 residues. 60 Vbeta and 13 Jbeta primers were used in PCR. The table came from immunoSEQ multiplex PCR; TCRdb's copy has only in-frame clones and leaves some out. The sample has roughly 150,000 clones, approximately 84% seen once. The rearrangement joins TRBV7-8 to TRBJ2-7; TRBD1 matches 8 bases. The sample comprised PBMCs. This TCR was recovered from a woman in her 40s in good health and CMV-seropositive. In DNA form, the CDR3 reads TGTGCCAGCAGCCGGAGGACAGGGTTCGGGAGCGAGCAGTACTTC. Translating gives CASSRRTGFGSEQYF.